This T cell receptor (beta chain) was identified in a study of read filtering for tumor transcriptome and immune sequencing. Germline CDR1 SGHRS, CDR2 YFSETQ. This CDR3 is 15 amino acids long. Study results and limitations: The CD138-negative fraction was mixed bone marrow immune cells, not pure T cells.

Sampling of bone marrow took place during active disease in every patient. The library was built from 400 ng RNA with molecular barcoded adaptors for alpha/delta and beta/gamma chains. Each CDR3 protein is one row after TCRdb ran MiXCR on the reads. The sample carries fewer than 50,000 distinct CDR3 sequences, about 13% recorded once. Concerning this clonotype: Its specificity is not known. Sequence at one end of the junction differs from germline and may be a read error.

This sequence was found in a donor aged 40 or over with multiple myeloma. What was sequenced was a population of CD138-negative cells sorted from bone marrow. V gene TRBV5-1 combines with J gene TRBJ2-2; D might be TRBD1 (5 bases). This CDR3 reads CAGSLTDRNTGELFF. The DNA for the CDR3 is TGCGCCGGCAGCTTAACAGACAGGAACACCGGGGAGCTGTTTTTT.